These 28 T cell receptor delta chains were all obtained from the same sample, sequenced in a study of gamma-delta T cells after stem cell transplantation. TCRdb re-called the RT-PCR reads with CATT. This sample carries 15,000 to 19,000 delta-chain clones, just under 9.5% of them seen once, and the ten largest clones take approximately 66%. Sequencing used gamma-delta T cells. The receptor set was obtained from a human donor. It is not recorded whose cells these are; they may come from a transplant donor.

Notes on this clone: The protein TCRdb gives is from a much larger clone and does not agree with this DNA's translation at residue 16, likely a read error; the protein shown here comes from the DNA. The CDR3 sequence is CALGERRGDTSWDTRRMFF. CDR3 coding DNA: TGTGCTCTTGGGGAAAGAAGAGGGGATACCTCCTGGGACACCCGACGGATGTTTTTC. V usage is TRDV1 and J usage is TRDJ3; 8 bases agree with TRDD3. CDR1 TSWWSYY and CDR2 QGS come from the germline V gene. The CDR3 runs 19 residues.

For this clone: TCRdb's protein, taken from a much larger clone, differs from this DNA's translation at residue 3, likely owing to a read error; the protein displayed comes from the DNA. This chain connects TRDV2 to TRDJ1; no definite D call. The germline V gene has CDR1 GEAIGNYY and CDR2 EKD. This CDR3 is 15 amino acids long. The CDR3 bases are TGTGCCTATGACACCGTCGGTGCCCACACCGATAAACTCATCTTT. Its protein is CAYDTVGAHTDKLIF.

Points on this clone: This DNA's translation and the protein TCRdb lists, from a much larger clone, do not match at residue 13, likely due to a read error; the protein shown is translated from the DNA. V and J are TRDV2 and TRDJ1, with a possible D match to TRDD3 (5 bases). This CDR3 has 17 residues. The V and J ends lost 1 base and 7 bases respectively, with 24 bases between them. CDR1 is GEAIGNYY and CDR2 is EKD in the germline V gene. The CDR3 loop is CACDTLGGLGDQCKLIF. For the CDR3, the DNA is TGTGCCTGTGACACTTTGGGCGGACTAGGGGACCAGTGTAAACTCATCTTT.

Note on this clone: TCRdb pairs this DNA with a much larger clone's protein that differs at residue 14, likely a read error; the protein shown was translated from the DNA. The chain recombines TRDV2 with TRDJ1; 8 bases match TRDD3. Germline V gene lookup returns CDR1 GEAIGNYY and CDR2 EKD. With V trimmed by 0 bases and J by 6 bases, 23 bases remained unmatched. This CDR3 has 20 amino acids. In DNA, the CDR3 is TGTGCCTGTGACACCGCTGAAGTACTGGGGGCTCACCGAAGGGCGTATAAACTCATCTTT. Its translation is CACDTAEVLGAHRRAYKLIF.

With regard to this clone: A far larger clone is just one base off, so this is likely a read error. Other DNA sequences within the sample encode an identical CDR3. V usage is TRDV2 and J usage is TRDJ1; 11 bases align to TRDD3. Per germline, CDR1 GEAIGNYY and CDR2 EKD. The CDR3 runs 15 residues. J lost 4 bases, V lost 4 bases, and 7 bases had no gene match. Here the CDR3 DNA reads TGTGCCTGTGATAATCTGGGGGATACTGGCGATAAACTCATCTTT. This translates into CACDNLGDTGDKLIF.

The V gene is TRDV2, the J gene TRDJ1, with D unclear. Per the germline V gene, CDR1 is GEAIGNYY and CDR2 is EKD. The CDR3 runs to 16 residues. V was shortened by 0 bases and J by 6 bases, with 19 bases between the two germline ends. The CDR3 nucleotides read TGTGCCTGTGACACCGTCCAAACCACCAACGCCTATAAACTCATCTTT. This gives the protein CACDTVQTTNAYKLIF.

Details on this clone: The mismatch at residue 15 between this DNA's translation and the TCRdb protein of a much larger clone likely reflects a read error; the protein shown is translated from the DNA. V usage is TRDV2 and J usage is TRDJ1; 12 positions match TRDD3. The V segment lost 1 base and the J segment 7 bases; nucleotides outside the gene matches: 18. Germline CDR1 reads GEAIGNYY; CDR2 reads EKD. CDR3 length equals 19 residues. The DNA for the CDR3 is TGTGCCTGTGACACGATTGTCCTGGGGGATACGCTGTGGTCTAGTAAACTCATCTTT. Protein product: CACDTIVLGDTLWSSKLIF.

This clone has more than one count but fewer than ten. The protein in TCRdb stems from a much larger clone and differs at residue 13 from this DNA's translation, likely a read error; here the protein is translated from the DNA. The CDR3 reads CACDTVGGYYTDELIF. The CDR3 region has the DNA TGTGCCTGTGACACCGTTGGGGGATATTACACCGATGAACTCATCTTT. V and J are TRDV2 and TRDJ1; 9 bases line up with TRDD3. Germline CDR1 and CDR2: GEAIGNYY and EKD. The CDR3 is 16 amino acids.

Many counts were recorded for this clone. The TCRdb protein comes from a much larger clone and disagrees with this DNA's translation at residue 17, likely due to a read error; the protein given here is derived from the DNA. V usage is TRDV2 and J usage is TRDJ1; the match to TRDD3 covers 11 bases. CDR1 GEAIGNYY and CDR2 EKD come from the germline V gene. CDR3 size: 21 residues. Here the CDR3 DNA reads TGTGCCTGTGACACCGTGTCGCTGGGGGATACTTCTACTCAATCCACCGCTAAACTCATCTTT. Amino acid sequence: CACDTVSLGDTSTQSTAKLIF.

A few counts support this clone. TCRdb records a much larger clone's protein for this DNA, with a difference at residue 3 that likely arises from a read error; the protein given is the translation of the DNA. This sequence joins TRDV1 and TRDJ1; 13 bases are a match to TRDD3. The CDR3 is 31 amino acids. Looked up from germline, CDR1 is TSWWSYY and CDR2 is QGS. CDR3 bases: TGTGCTCCTGGGCACTCAAAGGGGACCTTCCTACCAAGTACTGGGGGATACGGGCGGTCCCTCACCCCCTGGTACACCGATAAACTCATCTTT. It encodes CAPGHSKGTFLPSTGGYGRSLTPWYTDKLIF.

This clone was observed at least ten times. The sample has other DNA sequences that encode this CDR3 too. The chain carries TRDV2 and TRDJ1; no clear D gene. V was trimmed by 1 base and J by 6 bases, leaving 23 bases between them. The germline gives CDR1 GEAIGNYY, CDR2 EKD. The CDR3 is 17 residues long. The CDR3, as DNA: TGTGCCTGTGACACTTTGGGCGGCCTGGTGGACCAGTATAAACTCATCTTT. Translated: CACDTLGGLVDQYKLIF.

In its sample, this clone was seen a few times. TCRdb's listed protein matches a much larger clone and diverges from this DNA's translation at residue 14, likely through a read error; the protein shown comes from the DNA. This chain links TRDV2 with TRDJ3; 12 bases are shared with TRDD3. This CDR3 spans 20 amino acids. Germline loops: CDR1 GEAIGNYY, CDR2 EKD. CDR3 sequence reads: CACERVLGDTSSWGTRQMFF. CDR3 DNA: TGTGCCTGTGAACGAGTACTGGGGGATACAAGCTCCTGGGGCACCCGACAGATGTTTTTC.

This clone came up a few times. The amino acid sequence in TCRdb belongs to a much larger clone and departs from this DNA's translation at residue 9, likely a sequencing read error; the sequence shown is translated from the DNA. This chain connects TRDV2 to TRDJ3, with 7 bases lining up with TRDD3. Losses at the gene ends were 4 bases for V and 0 bases for J; bases not matched to a gene: 14. Looked up from germline, CDR1 is GEAIGNYY and CDR2 is EKD. This CDR3 comprises 20 residues. Written as DNA, the CDR3 is TGTGCCTGTGAACGAGTACTGGGGAATACAAGCTCCTGGGACACCCGACAGATGTTTTTC. Its translation is CACERVLGNTSSWDTRQMFF.

This clone was detected ten times or more. The protein in TCRdb stems from a much larger clone and differs at residue 8 from this DNA's translation, likely a read error; here the protein is translated from the DNA. Within the sample, other DNA sequences also encode this same CDR3. This chain joins TRDV3 and TRDJ1; D is uncertain. The CDR3 covers 15 residues. The germline gives CDR1 TVYSNPD, CDR2 GDNSRS (reference sequence). The V end was cut by 4 bases, the J end by 0 bases, with 18 bases between. CDR3 residues: CACSLRPRYTDKLIF. In nucleotides, the CDR3 is TGTGCCTGTTCACTCCGTCCGCGGTACACCGATAAACTCATCTTT.

The table lists this clone with a few counts. TCRdb lists the protein of a much larger clone for this DNA, which differs at residue 8, so this is likely a read error; the protein given here is translated from the DNA itself. The chain carries TRDV2 and TRDJ1; TRDD3 aligns across 8 bases. V trimming: 0 bases; J trimming: 0 bases; junction bases outside the gene matches: 11. The CDR3 has 18 amino acids. Germline V gene lookup returns CDR1 GEAIGNYY and CDR2 EKD. The CDR3 DNA sequence: TGTGCCTGTGACACCGTTTCCCTGGTACTGGGGGACACCGATAAACTCATCTTT. This encodes CACDTVSLVLGDTDKLIF.

Concerning this clone: A much larger clone is a single base away; this may be a read error. Additional DNA sequences in this sample encode the identical CDR3. This chain joins TRDV2 and TRDJ1; TRDD3 agrees at 7 bases. This CDR3 comprises 16 residues. Germline V gene sequence: CDR1 GEAIGNYY, CDR2 EKD. J gave up 0 bases and V 0 bases, and 6 bases lay outside the gene matches. CDR3 region: CACDTLGDTDTDKLIF. Here the CDR3 DNA reads TGTGCCTGTGACACCTTGGGGGACACGGACACCGATAAACTCATCTTT.

Many counts were recorded for this clone. TCRdb assigns this DNA the protein of a much larger clone, which departs from its translation at residue 9; this likely reflects a read error, and the protein shown comes from translating the DNA. This chain connects TRDV2 to TRDJ1; TRDD3 is a possible D gene (6 bases). The CDR3 is 17 residues long. Germline V gene sequence: CDR1 GEAIGNYY, CDR2 EKD. The V gene lost 1 base and the J gene lost 0 bases, with 17 bases spanning the gap. CDR3 nucleotides: TGTGCCTGTGACACAGTCGGGGATCAGGCCTACACCGATAAACTCATCTTT. Translated, it gives CACDTVGDQAYTDKLIF.

Only a few counts were recorded for this clone. A single base is all that separates this from a far larger clone, so a read error is likely. The sample holds other DNA sequences that translate to the same CDR3. The chain employs TRDV2 and TRDJ1; 8 bases are a match to TRDD3. The junction had 11 bases not matched to a gene; V was cut back by 3 bases and J by 0 bases. Germline V lookup: CDR1 GEAIGNYY, CDR2 EKD. CDR3 length: 17 residues. The CDR3 nucleotides are TGTGCCTGTGACGCGGTACTGGGGGCTCCGTACACCGATAAACTCATCTTT. Translation gives CACDAVLGAPYTDKLIF.

This clone has only a few counts. This DNA's translation and the protein TCRdb lists, from a much larger clone, do not match at residue 3, likely due to a read error; the protein shown is translated from the DNA. V gene TRDV2 combines with J gene TRDJ1; the match to TRDD3 covers 8 bases. This CDR3 contains 20 residues. Germline assignment: CDR1 GEAIGNYY and CDR2 EKD. The CDR3 bases are TGTGCCCGTGACACCGCTGAAGTACTGGGGGCTCACCGAGGGGCGTATAAACTCATCTTT. Translating it yields CARDTAEVLGAHRGAYKLIF.

This clone was picked up many times. Other DNA sequences in this specimen translate into the identical CDR3. The chain carries TRDV2 and TRDJ1; 11 bases are shared with TRDD3. Germline CDR1 reads GEAIGNYY; CDR2 reads EKD. CDR3 length: 17 residues. J was trimmed by 1 base and V by 1 base; bases with no gene match: 7. The CDR3 DNA sequence: TGTGCCTGTGACACTCGGATGGGGGATACGCGCACCGATAAACTCATCTTT. As protein: CACDTRMGDTRTDKLIF.

This clone came up a few times. The sample holds other DNA sequences that translate to the same CDR3. The chain recombines TRDV2 with TRDJ3; TRDD3 agrees at 11 bases. The CDR3 runs to 20 residues. V was clipped by 4 bases and J by 18 bases; unmatched bases: 28. Germline CDR1 and CDR2: GEAIGNYY and EKD. As DNA, the CDR3 is TGTGCCTGTGATACCGTCCTGGGGGATACACCTTCCTGTGACACCCGCCCGATGTTTTTC. Translating it yields CACDTVLGDTPSCDTRPMFF.

This clone was seen repeatedly, ten times or more. A far more abundant clone sits one base away, making this likely a read error. Other DNA variants within this sample encode the same CDR3. This chain uses TRDV1 with TRDJ1, with 12 bases lining up with TRDD3. The CDR3 covers 19 residues. The V gene end was trimmed by 0 bases and the J gene end by 5 bases; junction bases not matched to a gene: 13. Germline assignment: CDR1 TSWWSYY and CDR2 QGS. The CDR3 coding sequence is TGTGCTCTTGGGGAACTCGAGCCCCCCGACTGGGGGATACAGGATAAACTCATCTTT. Translating gives CALGELEPPDWGIQDKLIF.

This clone was counted a few times. The amino acid sequence in TCRdb belongs to a much larger clone and departs from this DNA's translation at residue 10, likely a sequencing read error; the sequence shown is translated from the DNA. The V and J genes are TRDV2 and TRDJ1; the D gene could be TRDD2 or TRDD3 (6 bases each). With 1 base removed from V and 0 bases from J, the gap between germline ends came to 29 bases. The CDR3 has 21 amino acids. Germline CDR1 and CDR2: GEAIGNYY and EKD. This CDR3 reads CACDTIRSSCRTGLYTDKLIF. Written as DNA, the CDR3 is TGTGCCTGTGACACTATACGCTCTTCCTGTCGTACTGGGCTGTACACCGATAAACTCATCTTT.

This clone was recorded many times. One end of the junction varies from germline; a read error may be responsible. Other DNA sequences in the same sample also yield this CDR3. V usage is TRDV2 and J usage is TRDJ1, with a possible D match to TRDD3 (5 bases). The CDR3 is 21 residues long. Germline values: CDR1 GEAIGNYY, CDR2 EKD. CDR3 protein: CACDTVECHLLTGGLTAKLIF. CDR3 coding DNA: TGTGCCTGTGACACCGTTGAGTGCCACCTGCTTACTGGTGGACTCACCGCTAAACTCATCTTT.

This clone was seen only a few times. The chain recombines TRDV2 with TRDJ1, with 9 bases that match TRDD3. CDR1 and CDR2 (germline): GEAIGNYY, EKD. The CDR3 totals 18 residues. The trim removed 0 bases at V and 4 bases at J, leaving 14 bases unmatched. The CDR3 spells CACDTSLGRGIQGDKLIF. In nucleotides, the CDR3 is TGTGCCTGTGACACCAGTCTAGGCCGGGGGATACAGGGCGATAAACTCATCTTT.

This clone was observed at least ten times. The same CDR3 arises from other DNA sequences in this sample as well. The rearrangement links TRDV2 to TRDJ1; 8 bases line up with TRDD2. Per germline, CDR1 GEAIGNYY and CDR2 EKD. CDR3 length equals 22 residues. Trimming took 0 bases from V and 4 from J; bases not matched to a gene: 27. This chain's CDR3 is CACDTGNLPTSPGLTTRDKLIF. CDR3 DNA sequence: TGTGCCTGTGACACCGGCAATCTTCCTACGTCTCCTGGTCTCACTACGCGCGATAAACTCATCTTT.

Turning to this clone: Other DNA sequences from this sample encode an identical CDR3 as well. CDR3 in DNA: TGTGCCTGCTTAGTGATACGCACCGATAAACTCATCTTT. This encodes CACLVIRTDKLIF. The chain couples TRDV2 to TRDJ1; weak D call: TRDD3 (6 bases). Trimming shortened V by 7 bases and J by 1 base, and 12 bases separated the two germline ends. The CDR3 consists of 13 residues. Germline V gene data show CDR1 as GEAIGNYY and CDR2 as EKD.

This clone showed up just a few times. One end of the junction does not line up with germline, which may come from a read error. Other DNA sequences in the sample encode the same CDR3. The chain uses TRDV2 and TRDJ3; the D gene is possibly TRDD3 (5 bases). The CDR3 is made up of 19 amino acids. From germline, CDR1 is GEAIGNYY and CDR2 EKD. The CDR3 is CACDTGEESSSWDTRKMFF. In DNA, the CDR3 is TGTGCCTGTGACACCGGCGAGGAATCCAGCTCCTGGGACACCCGAAAGATGTTTTTC.